The 2 T cell receptor beta chains below were found in one sample sequenced in a study of tumor and adjacent non-tumor tissue in lung cancer. Three rounds of nested PCR, following a modified ARM-PCR protocol, produced the TCRbeta library. Each CDR3 protein is one row after TCRdb ran MiXCR on the multiplex PCR reads. The table shows 45,000 to 65,000 distinct CDR3 sequences, with 74% occurring only once. RNA was extracted from bulk tissue without any cell sorting. The normal lung tissue was taken more than 3 cm from the tumor edge. Source material: distant non-tumor lung tissue. The receptors shown here come from an older woman with non-small cell lung cancer.

With respect to this clonotype: At one end the junction does not follow the germline gene, possibly because of a read error. The chain uses TRBV10-1 and TRBJ2-3; D ambiguous. This CDR3 comprises 13 residues. Germline V gene sequence: CDR1 WNHNN, CDR2 SYGVQD (reference sequence). CDR3 bases: TGCGCCATCAGTGTTGGGTTGGCAGATACGCAGTGTTTT. Translation gives CAISVGLADTQCF.

For this clonotype: A read error is possible here, since a much larger clone lies one base away. The conserved phenylalanine or tryptophan is not found at the CDR3 terminus, so this likely reflects a read error. The chain has TRBV2 and TRBJ2-2; D is perhaps TRBD2 (5 bases). CDR3 length: 12 residues. The V gene's germline CDR1 is SNHLY and CDR2 FYNNEI. Trimming cost V 9 bases and J 2 bases, with 7 bases left between them. The CDR3 loop reads CASLANTGELFL. CDR3 DNA: TGTGCCAGTCTAGCTAACACCGGGGAGCTGTTTCTT.